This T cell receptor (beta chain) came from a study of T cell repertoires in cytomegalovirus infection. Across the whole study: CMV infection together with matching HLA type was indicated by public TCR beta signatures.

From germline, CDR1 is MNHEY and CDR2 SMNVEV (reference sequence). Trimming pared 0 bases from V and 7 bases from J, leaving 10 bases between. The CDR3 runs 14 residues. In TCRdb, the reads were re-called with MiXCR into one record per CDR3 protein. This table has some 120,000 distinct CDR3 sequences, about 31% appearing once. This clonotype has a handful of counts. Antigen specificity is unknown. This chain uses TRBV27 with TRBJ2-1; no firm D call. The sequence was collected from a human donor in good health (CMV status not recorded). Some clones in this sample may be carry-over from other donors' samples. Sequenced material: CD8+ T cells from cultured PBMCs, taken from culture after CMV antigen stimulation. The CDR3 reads CASSLSSRDNEQFF. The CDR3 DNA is TGTGCCAGCAGTTTATCAAGTCGAGATAATGAGCAGTTCTTC.